These T cell receptor beta chains were read from a single sample in a study of cytomegalovirus exposure and HLA in healthy donors. Assay: immunoSEQ multiplex PCR; the TCRdb copy retains only in-frame clones and omits some. Of about 190,000 clones in the sample, approximately 80% were seen once. Sequenced material: PBMCs. The receptor set was obtained from a man aged 18 to 30 in good health and CMV-seropositive. The CDR3 runs from the conserved cysteine through the conserved F or W. The D gene is left open where the match is weak.

D	J	V	DNA	CDR3
.	TRBJ2-1	TRBV2	TGTGCCAGCAGTGATTCTCCGAGGAAGGACAATGAGCAGTTCTTC	CASSDSPRKDNEQFF
.	TRBJ2-7	TRBV5-6	TGTGCCAGCAGCTTGGGGCCTGACGAGCAGTACTTC	CASSLGPDEQYF
.	TRBJ2-5	TRBV27	TGTGCCAGCAGTCCTCGCAGCTCGGGGGAGACCCAGTACTTC	CASSPRSSGETQYF
TRBD2	TRBJ2-5	TRBV28	TGTGCCAGCACCCCGGGACTAGCGGGCGAGACCCAGTACTTC	CASTPGLAGETQYF
.	TRBJ1-4	TRBV5-6	TGTGCCAGCAGCTTAAAAGGAGGATTGAGTGAAAAACTGTTTTTT	CASSLKGGLSEKLFF
TRBD2	TRBJ2-7	TRBV7-9	TGTGCCAGCAGGCCGGGACTAGCGGGCGACGAGCAGTACTTC	CASRPGLAGDEQYF
TRBD2	TRBJ2-1	TRBV29-1	TGCAGCGCCGAGGGGGGACTAGCGCACGCCTCCTACAATGAGCAGTTCTTC	CSAEGGLAHASYNEQFF
.	TRBJ2-2	TRBV11-3	TGTGCCAGCAGCCTAAGCGGCGGCGGGGAGCTGTTTTTT	CASSLSGGGELFF
TRBD2	TRBJ2-1	TRBV5-1	TGCGCCAGCAGCCCTGGACTAGTTTCCGAGCAGTTCTTC	CASSPGLVSEQFF
TRBD2	TRBJ2-3	TRBV9	TGTGCCAGCAGCGTCAGCGGGAGCGGGACAGATACGCAGTATTTT	CASSVSGSGTDTQYF
.	TRBJ2-5	TRBV5-6	TGTGCCAGCAGCTGGTACCGGGACACGCAAGAGACCCAGTACTTC	CASSWYRDTQETQYF
.	TRBJ2-6	TRBV5-4	TGTGCCAGCAGCCACGGGGGTTCTGGGGCCAACGTCCTGACTTTC	CASSHGGSGANVLTF
TRBD2	TRBJ2-3	TRBV10-1	TGCGCCAGCCGGGTCGGGGGGAGGGCCGTAGATACGCAGTATTTT	CASRVGGRAVDTQYF
TRBD1	TRBJ1-4	TRBV28	TGTGCCAGCAGCTGGGACAGCCGCCGAAGATTTAGTGAAAAACTGTTTTTT	CASSWDSRRRFSEKLFF